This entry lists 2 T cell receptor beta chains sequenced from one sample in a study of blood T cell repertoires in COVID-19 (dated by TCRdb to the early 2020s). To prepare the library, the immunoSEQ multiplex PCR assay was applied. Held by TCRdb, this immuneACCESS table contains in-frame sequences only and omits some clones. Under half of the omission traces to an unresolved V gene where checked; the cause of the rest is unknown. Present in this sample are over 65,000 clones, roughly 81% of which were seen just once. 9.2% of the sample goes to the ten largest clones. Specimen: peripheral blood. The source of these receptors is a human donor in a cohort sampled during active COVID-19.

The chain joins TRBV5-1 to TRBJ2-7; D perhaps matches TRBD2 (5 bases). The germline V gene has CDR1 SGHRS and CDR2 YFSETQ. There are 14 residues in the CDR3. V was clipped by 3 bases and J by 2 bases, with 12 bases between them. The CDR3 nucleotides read TGCGCCAGCAGCTCAGCAGCGGAGGCCTACGAGCAGTACTTC. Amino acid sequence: CASSSAAEAYEQYF.

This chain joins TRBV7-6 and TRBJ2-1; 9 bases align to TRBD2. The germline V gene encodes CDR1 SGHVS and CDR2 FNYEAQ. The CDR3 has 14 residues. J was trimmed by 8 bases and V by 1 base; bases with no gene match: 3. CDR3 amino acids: CASSLGGRAHEQFF. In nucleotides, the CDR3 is TGTGCCAGCAGCTTAGGCGGGAGGGCTCATGAGCAGTTCTTC.